This is a list of T cell receptor beta chains from one sample in a study of blood T cell repertoires in COVID-19. Some clones are missing from TCRdb's copy, which holds only in-frame ones; the method was immunoSEQ multiplex PCR. Of 30,000 to 35,000 clones in the sample, around 87% were seen once. The sequencing input was peripheral blood. The source is a man aged 55 to 70 with active COVID-19. The CDR3 runs from the conserved cysteine through the conserved F or W. The D gene is left open where the match is weak. The size entry is marked missing in some rows and otherwise reads once, few, many or a size class.

V	D	J	size	DNA	CDR3
TRBV6-5	TRBD1	TRBJ1-2	-	TGTGCCAGCAGGCGAGGACAGGGGAGTGGCTACACCTTC	CASRRGQGSGYTF
TRBV15	-	TRBJ2-5	-	TGTGCCACCAGCAGAGCGCGCGGCGGGGTACCTGGAGAGACCCAGTACTTC	CATSRARGGVPGETQYF
TRBV7-8	-	TRBJ1-5	-	TGTGCCAGCAGCTTCTTTAGCAATCAGCCCCAGCATTTT	CASSFFSNQPQHF
TRBV14	-	TRBJ1-2	-	TGTGCCAGCAGCCTTGGGGCGAACTATGGCTACACCTTC	CASSLGANYGYTF
TRBV18	TRBD2	TRBJ2-1	-	TGTGCCAGCTCACCAGGCGGGGGGGCCGCGATTGAGCAGTTCTTC	CASSPGGGAAIEQFF
TRBV7-9	-	TRBJ2-1	-	TGTGCCAGCAGCTTAAGCCGGTTAAACAATGAGCAGTTCTTC	CASSLSRLNNEQFF
TRBV19	-	TRBJ2-5	-	TGTGCCAGTAGTATAGCTGGCGGCAGATTACAAGAGACCCAGTACTTC	CASSIAGGRLQETQYF
TRBV20-1	TRBD1	TRBJ1-2	-	TGCAGTGCGAGTCCGACAGGGGGCGGGGGAAGCTACACCTTC	CSASPTGGGGSYTF
TRBV18	TRBD1	TRBJ2-7	-	TGTGCCAGCTCACCACCCACAGGGGCCGGAGAGCAGTACTTC	CASSPPTGAGEQYF
TRBV19	-	TRBJ2-7	few	TGTGCCAGTAGTATCCGTGGCTCCGAGCAGTACTTC	CASSIRGSEQYF
TRBV5-1	-	TRBJ2-5	once	TGCGCCAGCAAACCGCGGGTGCGTTCCCAAGAGACCCAGTACTTC	CASKPRVRSQETQYF
TRBV27	TRBD1	TRBJ2-5	-	TGTGCCAGCGGATTGGGACAGGGGGCGGGGACCCAGTACTTC	CASGLGQGAGTQYF
TRBV13	-	TRBJ2-1	-	TGTGCCAGCAGCCCTAACAGGGTCTACAATGAGCAGTTCTTC	CASSPNRVYNEQFF
TRBV19	-	TRBJ1-5	few	TGTGCCAGTAGTATACGAGGCGGGGCAGGTGATCAGCCCCAGCATTTT	CASSIRGGAGDQPQHF
TRBV5-1	TRBD2	TRBJ2-3	-	TGCGCCAGCAGCTTAAGCGGGGGGACAGATACGCAGTATTTT	CASSLSGGTDTQYF
TRBV7-7	-	TRBJ2-5	-	TGTGCCAGCAGCCCCGAGAGGGCAGAGACCCAGTACTTC	CASSPERAETQYF